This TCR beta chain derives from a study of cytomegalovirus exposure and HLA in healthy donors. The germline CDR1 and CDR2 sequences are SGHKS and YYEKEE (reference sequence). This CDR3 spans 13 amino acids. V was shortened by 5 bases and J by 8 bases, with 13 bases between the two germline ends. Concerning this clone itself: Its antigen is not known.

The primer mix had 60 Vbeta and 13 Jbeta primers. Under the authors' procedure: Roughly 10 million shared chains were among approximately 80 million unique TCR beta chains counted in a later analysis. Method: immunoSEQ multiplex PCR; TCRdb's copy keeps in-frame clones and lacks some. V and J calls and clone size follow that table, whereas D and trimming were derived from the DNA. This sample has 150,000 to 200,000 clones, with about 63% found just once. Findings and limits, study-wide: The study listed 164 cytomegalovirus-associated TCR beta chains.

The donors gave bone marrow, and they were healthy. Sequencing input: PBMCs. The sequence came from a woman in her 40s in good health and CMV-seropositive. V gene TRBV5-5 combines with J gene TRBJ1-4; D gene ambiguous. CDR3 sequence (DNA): TGTGCCAGCAGGGGCAGCGGTCAGGAAAAACTGTTTTTT. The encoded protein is CASRGSGQEKLFF.